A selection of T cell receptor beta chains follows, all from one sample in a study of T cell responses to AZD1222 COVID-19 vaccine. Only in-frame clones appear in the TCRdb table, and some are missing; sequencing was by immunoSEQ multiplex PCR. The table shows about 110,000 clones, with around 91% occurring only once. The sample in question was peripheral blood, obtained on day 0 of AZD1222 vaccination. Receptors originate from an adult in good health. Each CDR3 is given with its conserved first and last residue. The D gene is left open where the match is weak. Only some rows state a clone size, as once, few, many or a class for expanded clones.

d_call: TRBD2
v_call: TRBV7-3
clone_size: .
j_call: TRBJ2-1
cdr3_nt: TGTGCCAGCAGCCGGTCTAGCGGGGGGGCCCGGTTCTTC
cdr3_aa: CASSRSSGGARFF

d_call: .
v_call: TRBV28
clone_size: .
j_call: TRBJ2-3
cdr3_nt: TGTGCCAGCAGGCAGGGCGGAACAGATACGCAGTATTTT
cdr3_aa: CASRQGGTDTQYF

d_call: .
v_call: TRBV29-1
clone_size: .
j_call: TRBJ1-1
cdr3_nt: TGCAGCGTTGCGTCACTCGGGAGCGGAGCTTTCTTT
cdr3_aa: CSVASLGSGAFF

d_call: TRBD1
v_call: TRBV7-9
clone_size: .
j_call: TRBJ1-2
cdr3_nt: TGTGCCAGCAGCTCCCAAGGGACAGGGGATGGCTACACCTTC
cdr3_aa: CASSSQGTGDGYTF

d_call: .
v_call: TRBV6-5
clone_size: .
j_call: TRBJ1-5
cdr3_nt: TGTGCCAGCAGGAATACAGGGAACAATCAGCCCCAGCATTTT
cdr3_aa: CASRNTGNNQPQHF

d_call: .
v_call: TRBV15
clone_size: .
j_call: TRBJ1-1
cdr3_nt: TGTGCCACCAGCCCCCGAGGGGGGCCGACTAACACTGAAGCTTTCTTT
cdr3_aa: CATSPRGGPTNTEAFF

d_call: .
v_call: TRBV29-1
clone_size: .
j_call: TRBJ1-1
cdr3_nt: TGCAGCGTTGGGCAGACCACAAACACTGAAGCTTTCTTT
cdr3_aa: CSVGQTTNTEAFF

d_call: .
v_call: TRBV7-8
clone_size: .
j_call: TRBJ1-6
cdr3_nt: TGTGCCAGCAGCTTAGCTCAGGGCGAAGGATATAATTCACCCCTCCACTTT
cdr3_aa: CASSLAQGEGYNSPLHF

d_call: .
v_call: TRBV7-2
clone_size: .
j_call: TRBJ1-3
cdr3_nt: TGTGCCAGCAGCCTGGTGGTTCACTCTGGAAACACCATATATTTT
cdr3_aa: CASSLVVHSGNTIYF

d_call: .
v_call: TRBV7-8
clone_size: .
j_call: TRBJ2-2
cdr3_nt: TGTGCCAGCAGCGCCGGTTCGGGGAGAGGGGAGCTGTTTTTT
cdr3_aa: CASSAGSGRGELFF

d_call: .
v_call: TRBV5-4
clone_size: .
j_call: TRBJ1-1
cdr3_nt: TGTGCCAGCAGCCCTGGCCCGGGTAAGAACACTGAAGCTTTCTTT
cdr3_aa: CASSPGPGKNTEAFF

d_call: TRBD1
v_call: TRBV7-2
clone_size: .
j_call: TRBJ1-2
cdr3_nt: TGTGCCAGCAGCTTAGGACAGGGGGGTAACTATGGCTACACCTTC
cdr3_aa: CASSLGQGGNYGYTF

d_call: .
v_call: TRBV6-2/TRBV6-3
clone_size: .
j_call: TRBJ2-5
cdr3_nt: TGTGCCAGCAGTTACTCGGAGATCTCAGAGACCCAGTACTTC
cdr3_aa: CASSYSEISETQYF

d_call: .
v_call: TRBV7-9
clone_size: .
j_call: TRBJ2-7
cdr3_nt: TGTGCCAGCAGCCCCGAGTACGAGCAGTACTTC
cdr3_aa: CASSPEYEQYF

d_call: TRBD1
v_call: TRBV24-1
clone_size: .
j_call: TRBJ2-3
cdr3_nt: TGTGCCACCAGTGATCCCCGGGACAGGGTCACAGATACGCAGTATTTT
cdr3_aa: CATSDPRDRVTDTQYF

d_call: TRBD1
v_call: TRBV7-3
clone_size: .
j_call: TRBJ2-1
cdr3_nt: TGTGCCAGCAGCCCTCGACAGGGCTTCTACAATGAGCAGTTCTTC
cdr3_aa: CASSPRQGFYNEQFF

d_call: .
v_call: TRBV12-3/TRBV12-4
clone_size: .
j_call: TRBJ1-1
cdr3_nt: TGTGCCAGCAGTTTATGGGAGCCCCTTGAAGCTTTCTTT
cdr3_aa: CASSLWEPLEAFF

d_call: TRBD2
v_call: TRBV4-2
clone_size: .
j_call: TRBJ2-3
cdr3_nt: TGTGCCAGCAGCCAAGGCCCCTCCGGACTAGGCACAGATACGCAGTATTTT
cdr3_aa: CASSQGPSGLGTDTQYF

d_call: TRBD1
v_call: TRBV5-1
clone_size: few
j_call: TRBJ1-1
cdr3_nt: TGCGCCAGCAGACTAGACAGGGGGAGGACTGAAGCTTTCTTT
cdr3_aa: CASRLDRGRTEAFF

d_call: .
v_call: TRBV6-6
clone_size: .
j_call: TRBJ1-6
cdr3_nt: TGTGCCAGCAGTGGGTCTGACCTTCATTCACCCCTCCACTTT
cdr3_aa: CASSGSDLHSPLHF

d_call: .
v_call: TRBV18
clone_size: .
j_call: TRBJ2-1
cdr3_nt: TGTGCCAGCTCACCAGGGCAGGGATTCTACAATGAGCAGTTCTTC
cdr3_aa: CASSPGQGFYNEQFF

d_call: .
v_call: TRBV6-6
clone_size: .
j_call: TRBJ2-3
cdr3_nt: TGTGCCAGCAGTTACTCGGTCAGCACAGATACGCAGTATTTT
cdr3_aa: CASSYSVSTDTQYF

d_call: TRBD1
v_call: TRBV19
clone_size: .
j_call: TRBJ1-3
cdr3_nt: TGTGCCAGTAGCCGACAGGGGATGAGAGGAAACACCATATATTTT
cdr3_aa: CASSRQGMRGNTIYF

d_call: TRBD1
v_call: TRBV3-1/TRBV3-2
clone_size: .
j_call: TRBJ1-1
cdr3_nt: TGTGCCAGCAGCCAAGATCGAGGGGACAGCCAAAACACTGAAGCTTTCTTT
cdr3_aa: CASSQDRGDSQNTEAFF